The 29 T cell receptor beta chains listed next were all sequenced from one sample in a study of blood T cell repertoires in COVID-19. The protocol was immunoSEQ multiplex PCR, while the TCRdb copy is restricted to in-frame clones and leaves out a portion. Of approximately 260,000 clones listed, approximately 79% were seen once; the top ten hold approximately 4%. Sequenced sample: peripheral blood. These receptors all come from a woman in her thirties or forties with active or convalescent COVID-19.

The chain uses TRBV3-1 (or the pseudogene TRBV3-2) and TRBJ1-1, with D possibly being TRBD1 (6 bases). The CDR3 covers 13 residues. Germline V CDR1 and CDR2: LGHDT, YNNKEL (reference sequence). The ends were cut back, 2 bases at V and 4 bases at J, with 8 bases in the middle. CDR3 loop: CASSQQGRTEAFF. CDR3 DNA: TGTGCCAGCAGCCAACAGGGGCGCACTGAAGCTTTCTTT.

This chain connects TRBV18 to TRBJ1-2, with D possibly TRBD1 on 6 matching bases. Trimming cost V 3 bases and J 4 bases, with 15 bases left between them. CDR1 KGHSH and CDR2 LQKENI come from the germline V gene. There are 15 residues in the CDR3. The CDR3, as DNA: TGTGCCAGCTCACCCCCGAGCTCGGACAGCTATGGCTACACCTTC. Encoded protein: CASSPPSSDSYGYTF.

This chain links TRBV20-1 with TRBJ1-1; no clear D. Germline V gene lookup returns CDR1 DFQATT and CDR2 SNEGSKA (reference sequence). The CDR3 runs to 11 residues. Trimming removed 6 bases from V and 1 base from J, with 6 bases in between. As DNA, the CDR3 is TGCAGTGCCACTAAGAACACTGAAGCTTTCTTT. This sequence encodes CSATKNTEAFF.

The V call is TRBV5-6, the J call TRBJ2-3; D unresolved. The germline V and J ends were trimmed by 2 bases and 6 bases, with 4 bases remaining between them. Germline CDR1 and CDR2: SGHDT and YYEEEE. The CDR3 is 11 residues long. For the CDR3, the DNA is TGTGCCAGCAGCTTCGGGGATACGCAGTATTTT. Its protein product is CASSFGDTQYF.

This sequence joins TRBV7-2 and TRBJ2-5; TRBD2 matches at 7 bases. This CDR3 spans 14 amino acids. Germline V gene sequence: CDR1 SGHTA, CDR2 FQGNSA. Trimming took 2 bases from V and 4 from J; bases not matched to a gene: 4. The CDR3 loop reads CASSLNGGRETQYF. The CDR3 coding sequence is TGTGCCAGCAGCTTAAACGGGGGGAGAGAGACCCAGTACTTC. The full variable domain, completed using reference TRBV7-2 and TRBJ2-5, is GAGVSQSPSNKVTEKGKDVELRCDPISGHTALYWYRQSLGQGLEFLIYFQGNSAPDKSGLPSDRFSAERTGGSVSTLTIQRTQQEDSAVYLCASSLNGGRETQYFGPGTRLLVL.

The chain couples TRBV9 to TRBJ2-4, with 13 bases identical to TRBD2. V trimming: 4 bases; J trimming: 6 bases; junction bases outside the gene matches: 7. This CDR3 is 16 amino acids long. The germline V gene encodes CDR1 SGDLS and CDR2 YYNGEE. CDR3 loop: CASSPSGTSGVNIQYF. CDR3 DNA sequence: TGTGCCAGCAGCCCTTCCGGGACTAGCGGGGTAAACATTCAGTACTTC.

Only one count was recorded for this clone. The chain recombines TRBV28 with TRBJ1-4, with 8 bases identical to TRBD1. The CDR3 contains 13 residues. Germline CDR1 reads MDHEN; CDR2 reads SYDVKM. V shed 11 bases, J shed 4 bases, and the junction held 6 bases outside the gene matches. CDR3 amino acids: CAGTGGDNEKLFF. As DNA, the CDR3 is TGTGCCGGAACAGGGGGGGATAATGAAAAACTGTTTTTT.

The table lists this clone with a few counts. The chain has TRBV3-1 (or the pseudogene TRBV3-2) and TRBJ2-1, with D possibly matching TRBD1 (5 bases). The CDR3 is 13 residues long. V dropped 7 bases and J dropped 5 bases, with 12 bases sitting between them. Germline CDR1 is LGHDT and CDR2 is YNNKEL (reference sequence). The CDR3 reads CASTLGAHNEQFF. The CDR3, as DNA: TGTGCCAGCACCCTTGGGGCCCACAATGAGCAGTTCTTC.

This rearrangement joins TRBV9 to TRBJ1-2, with 8 bases that match TRBD1. V trimming: 0 bases; J trimming: 8 bases; junction bases outside the gene matches: 6. The CDR3 length is 14 residues. Germline CDR1 reads SGDLS; CDR2 reads YYNGEE. The CDR3 sequence: CASSVGTGNQGYTF. The CDR3 coding sequence is TGTGCCAGCAGCGTAGGGACAGGGAATCAAGGCTACACCTTC. Using reference TRBV9 and TRBJ1-2 for the parts outside the CDR3, the full variable domain is DSGVTQTPKHLITATGQRVTLRCSPRSGDLSVYWYQQSLDQGLQFLIQYYNGEERAKGNILERFSAQQFPDLHSELNLSSLELGDSALYFCASSVGTGNQGYTFGSGTRLTVV.

The chain couples TRBV27 to TRBJ1-6; no definite D call. CDR3 length: 16 amino acids. Per germline, CDR1 MNHEY and CDR2 SMNVEV (reference sequence). With 2 bases removed from V and 6 bases from J, the gap between germline ends came to 14 bases. The CDR3 loop reads CASSLIGGRGNSPLHF. The CDR3 bases are TGTGCCAGCAGTTTAATTGGAGGGCGCGGTAATTCACCCCTCCACTTT.

At least ten counts were recorded for this clone. The rearrangement joins TRBV28 to TRBJ1-2, with a possible D match to TRBD1 (6 bases). The CDR3 is made up of 11 amino acids. The V gene's germline CDR1 is MDHEN and CDR2 SYDVKM. Trimming took 6 bases from V and 7 from J, leaving 9 bases between them. The CDR3 sequence: CASRETGGYTF. The CDR3 nucleotides are TGTGCCAGCAGGGAGACAGGTGGCTACACCTTC.

V usage is TRBV5-1 and J usage is TRBJ2-2, with TRBD1 matching 9 bases. CDR3 length: 15 amino acids. Germline V gene sequence: CDR1 SGHRS, CDR2 YFSETQ. The J segment lost 6 bases and the V segment lost 1 base, leaving 4 bases of the junction unmatched. CDR3 sequence (DNA): TGCGCCAGCAGCTTGATGGGACAGGGAGCCGGGGAGCTGTTTTTT. Amino acid sequence: CASSLMGQGAGELFF.

This chain uses TRBV4-1 with TRBJ2-1; 8 bases agree with TRBD1. This CDR3 is 16 amino acids long. Losses at the gene ends were 3 bases for V and 2 bases for J; bases not matched to a gene: 6. CDR1 is MGHRA and CDR2 is YSYEKL in the germline V gene. DNA for the CDR3: TGCGCCAGCAGCCACCCTGGACAGGGAACCTACAATGAGCAGTTCTTC. This codes for CASSHPGQGTYNEQFF.

The V and J genes are TRBV6-5 and TRBJ2-5, with D hard to call. Germline V CDR1 and CDR2: MNHEY, SVGAGI. V was clipped by 7 bases and J by 1 base, with 13 bases between them. This CDR3 comprises 14 residues. CDR3 in DNA: TGTGCCAGCATCAACTCAATATCCCAAGAGACCCAGTACTTC. Residues: CASINSISQETQYF.

The CDR3 DNA reads as TGTGCCACCACCACCACGGGGACAGGGGGAAGACAGCCCCAGCATTTT. Its protein is CATTTTGTGGRQPQHF. This chain uses TRBV19 with TRBJ1-5; the match to TRBD1 covers 11 bases. Germline trimming cut 10 bases from V and 7 bases from J; bases unmatched to any gene: 15. CDR1 is LNHDA and CDR2 is SQIVND in the germline V gene (reference sequence). CDR3 length: 16 amino acids.

V is TRBV28 and J is TRBJ1-6; unclear D gene. With 4 bases removed from V and 4 bases from J, the gap between germline ends came to 17 bases. Germline assignment: CDR1 MDHEN and CDR2 SYDVKM. The CDR3 is 17 amino acids. The CDR3 protein is CASSSYIQPRYNSPLHF. DNA for the CDR3: TGTGCCAGCAGTTCCTACATACAGCCGAGATATAATTCACCCCTCCACTTT.

The chain links TRBV19 to TRBJ1-1, with D possibly TRBD1 on 5 matching bases. CDR1 is LNHDA and CDR2 is SQIVND in the germline V gene (reference sequence). Trimming took off 7 bases at V and 4 bases at J, with 10 bases between the two ends. The CDR3 totals 12 residues. CDR3 amino acids: CASKQDPTEAFF. The CDR3 DNA reads TGTGCCAGTAAACAGGATCCCACTGAAGCTTTCTTT.

The rearrangement joins TRBV6-4 to TRBJ1-2; D might be TRBD1 (5 bases). CDR1 and CDR2 (germline): MRHNA, SNTAGT. Trimming shortened V by 7 bases and J by 2 bases, and 17 bases separated the two germline ends. There are 15 residues in the CDR3. CDR3 bases: TGTGCCAGCAACCCAGGGCGCAACCTGAACTATGGCTACACCTTC. Translating gives CASNPGRNLNYGYTF.

This chain joins TRBV4-1 and TRBJ1-2, with 11 nucleotides matching TRBD1. The germline V gene has CDR1 MGHRA and CDR2 YSYEKL. This CDR3 has 16 amino acids. Trimming cost V 0 bases and J 7 bases; bases outside gene matches: 7. The chain's CDR3 is CASSQDPGQGALGYTF. The DNA for the CDR3 is TGCGCCAGCAGCCAAGATCCCGGACAGGGGGCGCTTGGCTACACCTTC.

The rearrangement uses TRBV24-1 and TRBJ2-3; D is possibly TRBD1 (6 bases). CDR3 length equals 15 residues. Germline-derived CDR1 and CDR2 are KGHDR and SFDVKD. Trimming cost V 6 bases and J 2 bases, with 14 bases left between them. The CDR3 DNA reads as TGTGCCACCAGTCCCGCTAGGGGGAACACAGATACGCAGTATTTT. Protein: CATSPARGNTDTQYF.

This clone was found a few times. The chain's CDR3 is CASGNTEAFF. Here the CDR3 DNA reads TGCGCCAGCGGCAACACTGAAGCTTTCTTT. The rearrangement joins TRBV10-2 to TRBJ1-1; D is undetermined. The CDR3 spans 10 residues. Trimming left V 8 bases short and J 2 bases short, with 3 bases between. Germline CDR1 and CDR2: WSHSY and SAAADI.

The rearrangement links TRBV2 to TRBJ2-1; D may be TRBD2 (7 bases). This CDR3 is 16 amino acids long. V was shortened by 5 bases and J by 1 base, with 15 bases between the two germline ends. Germline V gene lookup returns CDR1 SNHLY and CDR2 FYNNEI. The CDR3 is CASSPYGGPSYNEQFF. The CDR3, as DNA: TGTGCCAGCAGTCCTTACGGGGGGCCGTCCTACAATGAGCAGTTCTTC. The full variable domain, completed using reference TRBV2 and TRBJ2-1, is EPEVTQTPSHQVTQMGQEVILRCVPISNHLYFYWYRQILGQKVEFLVSFYNNEISEKSEIFDDQFSVERPDGSNFTLKIRSTKLEDSAMYFCASSPYGGPSYNEQFFGPGTRLTVL.

The genes are TRBV18 and TRBJ2-7; the match to TRBD1 covers 10 bases. Germline trimming cut 5 bases from V and 5 bases from J; bases unmatched to any gene: 9. The CDR3 length is 15 residues. Germline values: CDR1 KGHSH, CDR2 LQKENI. Here the CDR3 reads CASSAARQGANEQYF. DNA for the CDR3: TGTGCCAGCTCAGCGGCCCGACAGGGGGCGAACGAGCAGTACTTC. The whole variable domain, remainder taken from reference TRBV18 and TRBJ2-7, is NAGVMQNPRHLVRRRGQEARLRCSPMKGHSHVYWYRQLPEEGLKFMVYLQKENIIDESGMPKERFSAEFPKEGPSILRIQQVVRGDSAAYFCASSAARQGANEQYFGPGTRLTVT.

This clone was observed once. In DNA form, the CDR3 reads TGTGCCAGCATCCTAGCGGGGGGAAGCACAGATACGCAGTATTTT. Translating it yields CASILAGGSTDTQYF. V is TRBV6-5 and J is TRBJ2-3; 11 positions agree with TRBD2. The CDR3 contains 15 residues. The germline V gene has CDR1 MNHEY and CDR2 SVGAGI. The V segment lost 7 bases and the J segment 0 bases; nucleotides outside the gene matches: 3.

The rearrangement uses TRBV6-6 and TRBJ1-1, with 8 nucleotides matching TRBD1. Looked up from germline, CDR1 is MNHNY and CDR2 is SVGAGI (reference sequence). The J segment lost 5 bases and the V segment lost 2 bases, leaving 7 bases of the junction unmatched. The CDR3 totals 15 residues. The CDR3 here is CASSYPQGARTEAFF. The DNA for the CDR3 is TGTGCCAGCAGTTACCCCCAGGGGGCTCGTACTGAAGCTTTCTTT.

This chain uses TRBV19 with TRBJ1-5; D perhaps matches TRBD1 (5 bases). This CDR3 has 13 residues. CDR1 LNHDA and CDR2 SQIVND come from the germline V gene (reference sequence). V shed 5 bases and J shed 5 bases, with 10 bases lying between them. CDR3 in amino acids: CASSRRGDQPQHF. CDR3 nucleotide sequence: TGTGCCAGTAGTCGCCGGGGGGATCAGCCCCAGCATTTT.

The rearrangement links TRBV21-1 to TRBJ2-3; no DNA check was done on the table's D call, TRBD2. TRBV21-1 represents a pseudogene. CDR3 length: 16 amino acids. The CDR3 DNA follows: TGTGCCAGTCCCAGGGCGCGGGGTAGCGGGGCTGATACGCAGTATTTT. Protein product: CASPRARGSGADTQYF.

The CDR3 sequence is CASSYRGPGNTIYF. The CDR3 coding sequence is TGTGCCAGCAGTTACAGGGGGCCTGGAAACACCATATATTTT. The chain carries TRBV28 and TRBJ1-3; the match to TRBD1 covers 9 bases. Germline V gene lookup returns CDR1 MDHEN and CDR2 SYDVKM. This CDR3 spans 14 amino acids. V lost 4 bases to trimming and J lost 2 bases; unmatched junction nucleotides: 0.

The V gene is TRBV19, the J gene TRBJ1-3, with TRBD1 matching over 8 bases. This CDR3 spans 17 amino acids. The germline V gene has CDR1 LNHDA and CDR2 SQIVND (reference sequence). V shed 0 bases and J 2 bases; nucleotides not matched to a gene: 6. The CDR3 is CASSIDQGAPAGNTIYF. The CDR3 DNA follows: TGTGCCAGTAGTATAGACCAGGGGGCGCCGGCTGGAAACACCATATATTTT.